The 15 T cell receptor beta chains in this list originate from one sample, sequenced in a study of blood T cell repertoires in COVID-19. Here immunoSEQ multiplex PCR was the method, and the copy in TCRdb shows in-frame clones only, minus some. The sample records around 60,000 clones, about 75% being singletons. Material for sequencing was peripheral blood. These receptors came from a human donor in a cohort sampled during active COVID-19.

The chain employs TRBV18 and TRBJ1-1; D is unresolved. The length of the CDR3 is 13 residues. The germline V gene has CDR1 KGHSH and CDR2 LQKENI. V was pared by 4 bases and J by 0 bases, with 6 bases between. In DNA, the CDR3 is TGTGCCAGCTCACGTATCCTGAACACTGAAGCTTTCTTT. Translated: CASSRILNTEAFF.

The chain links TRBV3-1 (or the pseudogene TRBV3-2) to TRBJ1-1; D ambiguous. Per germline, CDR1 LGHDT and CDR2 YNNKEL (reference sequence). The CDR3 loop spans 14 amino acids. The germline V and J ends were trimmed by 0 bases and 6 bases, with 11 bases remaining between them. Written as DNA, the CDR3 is TGTGCCAGCAGCCAAGATATGAGCCGGGCTGAAGCTTTCTTT. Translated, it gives CASSQDMSRAEAFF.

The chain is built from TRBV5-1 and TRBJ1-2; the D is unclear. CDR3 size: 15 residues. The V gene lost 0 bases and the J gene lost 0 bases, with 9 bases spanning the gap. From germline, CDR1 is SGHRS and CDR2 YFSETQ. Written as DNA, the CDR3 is TGCGCCAGCAGCTTGGTCGGGAATGCTAACTATGGCTACACCTTC. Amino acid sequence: CASSLVGNANYGYTF.

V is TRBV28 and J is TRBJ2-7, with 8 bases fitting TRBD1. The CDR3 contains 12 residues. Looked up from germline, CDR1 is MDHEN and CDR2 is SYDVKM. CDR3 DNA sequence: TGTGCTTGCAGGGGGCGCTTACGGGAGCAGTACTTC. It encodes CACRGRLREQYF. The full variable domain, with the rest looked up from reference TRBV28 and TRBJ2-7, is DVKVTQSSRYLVKRTGEKVFLECVQDMDHENMFWYRQDPGLGLRLIYFSYDVKMKEKGDIPEGYSVSREKKERFSLILESASTNQTSMYLCACRGRLREQYFGPGTRLTVT.

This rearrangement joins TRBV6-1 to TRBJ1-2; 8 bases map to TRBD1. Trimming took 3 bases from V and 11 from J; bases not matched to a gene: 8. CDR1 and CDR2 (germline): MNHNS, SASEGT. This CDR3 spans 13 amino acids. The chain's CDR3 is CASSDSRGLGYTF. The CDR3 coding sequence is TGTGCCAGCAGTGACAGCAGGGGGCTAGGGTACACCTTC.

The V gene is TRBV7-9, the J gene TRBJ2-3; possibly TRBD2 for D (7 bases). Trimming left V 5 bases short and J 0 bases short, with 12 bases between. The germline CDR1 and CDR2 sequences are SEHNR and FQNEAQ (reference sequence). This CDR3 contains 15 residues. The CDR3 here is CASSPRGLSTDTQYF. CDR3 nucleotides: TGTGCCAGCAGCCCGCGGGGGCTTAGCACAGATACGCAGTATTTT.

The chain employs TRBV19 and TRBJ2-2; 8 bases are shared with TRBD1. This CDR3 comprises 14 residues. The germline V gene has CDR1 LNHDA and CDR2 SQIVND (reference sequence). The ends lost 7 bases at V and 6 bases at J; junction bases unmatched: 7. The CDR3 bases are TGTGCCAGTACCATGGACAGGGTACCCGGGGAGCTGTTTTTT. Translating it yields CASTMDRVPGELFF. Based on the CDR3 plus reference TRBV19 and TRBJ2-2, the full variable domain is DGGITQSPKYLFRKEGQNVTLSCEQNLNHDAMYWYRQDPGQGLRLIYYSQIVNDFQKGDIAEGYSVSREKKESFPLTVTSAQKNPTAFYLCASTMDRVPGELFFGEGSRLTVL.

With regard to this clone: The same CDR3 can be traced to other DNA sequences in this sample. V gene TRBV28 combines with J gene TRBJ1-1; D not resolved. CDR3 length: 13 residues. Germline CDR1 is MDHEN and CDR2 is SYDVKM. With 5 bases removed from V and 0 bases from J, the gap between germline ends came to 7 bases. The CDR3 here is CASSPGVNTEAFF. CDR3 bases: TGTGCCAGCAGTCCCGGAGTGAACACTGAAGCTTTCTTT.

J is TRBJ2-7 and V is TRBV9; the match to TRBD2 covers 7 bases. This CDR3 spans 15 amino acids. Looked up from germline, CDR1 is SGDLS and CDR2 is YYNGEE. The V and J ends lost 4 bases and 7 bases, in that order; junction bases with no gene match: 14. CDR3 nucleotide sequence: TGTGCCAGCAGCCTGGGAGGGGCGACATCTAGGGAGCAGTACTTC. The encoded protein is CASSLGGATSREQYF. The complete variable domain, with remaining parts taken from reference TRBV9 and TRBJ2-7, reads DSGVTQTPKHLITATGQRVTLRCSPRSGDLSVYWYQQSLDQGLQFLIQYYNGEERAKGNILERFSAQQFPDLHSELNLSSLELGDSALYFCASSLGGATSREQYFGPGTRLTVT.

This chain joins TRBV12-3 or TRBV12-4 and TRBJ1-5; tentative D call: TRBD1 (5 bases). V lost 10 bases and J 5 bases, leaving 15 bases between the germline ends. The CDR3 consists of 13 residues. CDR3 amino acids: CANSGGLDQPQHF. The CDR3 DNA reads TGTGCCAACTCGGGGGGTTTGGATCAGCCCCAGCATTTT.

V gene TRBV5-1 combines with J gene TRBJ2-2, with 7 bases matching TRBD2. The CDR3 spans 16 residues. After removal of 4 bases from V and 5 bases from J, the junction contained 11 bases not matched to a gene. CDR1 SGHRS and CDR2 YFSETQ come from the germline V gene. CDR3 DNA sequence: TGCGCCAGCAGCCTTCTTGCGGGAGAGGGTACCGGGGAGCTGTTTTTT. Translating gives CASSLLAGEGTGELFF. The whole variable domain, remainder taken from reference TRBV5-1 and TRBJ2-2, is KAGVTQTPRYLIKTRGQQVTLSCSPISGHRSVSWYQQTPGQGLQFLFEYFSETQRNKGNFPGRFSGRQFSNSRSEMNVSTLELGDSALYLCASSLLAGEGTGELFFGEGSRLTVL.

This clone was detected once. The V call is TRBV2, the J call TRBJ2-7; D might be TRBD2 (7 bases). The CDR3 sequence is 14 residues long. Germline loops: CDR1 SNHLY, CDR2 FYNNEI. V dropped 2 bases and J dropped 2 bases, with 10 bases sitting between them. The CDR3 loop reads CASSERGGPYEQYF. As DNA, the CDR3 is TGTGCCAGCAGTGAAAGGGGGGGTCCCTACGAGCAGTACTTC.

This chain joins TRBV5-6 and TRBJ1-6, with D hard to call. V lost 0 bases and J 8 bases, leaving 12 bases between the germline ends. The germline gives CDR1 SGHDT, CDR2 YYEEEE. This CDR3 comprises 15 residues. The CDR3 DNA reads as TGTGCCAGCAGCTTGGATTCCAGTTATGATTCACCCCTCCACTTT. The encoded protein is CASSLDSSYDSPLHF.

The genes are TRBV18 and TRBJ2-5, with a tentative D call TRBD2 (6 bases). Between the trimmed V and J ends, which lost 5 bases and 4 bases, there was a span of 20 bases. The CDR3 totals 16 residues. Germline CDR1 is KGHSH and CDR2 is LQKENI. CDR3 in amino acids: CASSKMAGTYRETQYF. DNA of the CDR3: TGTGCCAGCTCAAAAATGGCGGGGACCTACAGAGAGACCCAGTACTTC. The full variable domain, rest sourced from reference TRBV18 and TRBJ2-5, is NAGVMQNPRHLVRRRGQEARLRCSPMKGHSHVYWYRQLPEEGLKFMVYLQKENIIDESGMPKERFSAEFPKEGPSILRIQQVVRGDSAAYFCASSKMAGTYRETQYFGPGTRLLVL.

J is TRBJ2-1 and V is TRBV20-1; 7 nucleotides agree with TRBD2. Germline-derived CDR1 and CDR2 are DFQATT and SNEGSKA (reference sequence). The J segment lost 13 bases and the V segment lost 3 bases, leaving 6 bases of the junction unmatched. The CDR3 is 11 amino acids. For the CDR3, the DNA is TGCAGTGCTAGGCCGCTAGCGGACCAGTTCTTC. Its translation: CSARPLADQFF.